The 25 T cell receptor beta chains reported below all come from one sample, sequenced in a study of T cells after yellow fever vaccination. MiXCR, run by TCRdb on the 5' RACE reads, gives a single entry per CDR3 protein. Of about 240,000 distinct CDR3 sequences in the sample, roughly 4% were seen once. The sequenced sample was PBMCs, obtained 15 days after the yellow fever booster vaccination. These receptors were taken from a man aged 18-30 years who received the YFV17D yellow fever vaccine.

There are a few counts of this clonotype. This rearrangement joins TRBV12-3 or TRBV12-4 to TRBJ2-6; D is possibly TRBD2 (7 bases). The CDR3 covers 13 residues. This chain's CDR3 is CITGGPGANVLTF. CDR3 coding DNA: TGTATCACCGGGGGGCCTGGGGCCAACGTCCTGACTTTC.

This clonotype appeared many times. The V gene is TRBV12-3 or TRBV12-4, the J gene TRBJ2-7; 10 bases agree with TRBD1. With 5 bases clipped from V and 7 bases from J, the junction kept 11 bases outside the gene matches. CDR3 length: 15 amino acids. Here the CDR3 reads CASSPWTGGVGEQYF. DNA for the CDR3: TGTGCCAGCAGTCCATGGACAGGGGGGGTCGGAGAGCAGTACTTC.

In this sample, this clonotype turned up many times. The chain links TRBV3-1 to TRBJ1-5; unclear D gene. With 2 bases removed from V and 5 bases from J, the gap between germline ends came to 7 bases. The CDR3 loop spans 13 amino acids. Germline loops: CDR1 LGHDT, CDR2 YNNKEL (reference sequence). The CDR3 here is CASSQWRDQPQHF. CDR3 coding DNA: TGTGCCAGCAGCCAATGGAGGGATCAGCCCCAGCATTTT. The full variable domain, with the rest looked up from reference TRBV3-1 and TRBJ1-5, is DTAVSQTPKYLVTQMGNDKSIKCEQNLGHDTMYWYKQDSKKFLKIMFSYNNKELIINETVPNRFSPKSPDKAHLNLHINSLELGDSAVYFCASSQWRDQPQHFGDGTRLSIL.

This clonotype was counted many times. The chain joins TRBV12-3 or TRBV12-4 to TRBJ1-1, with 7 positions matching TRBD1. With 7 bases clipped from V and 10 bases from J, the junction kept 18 bases outside the gene matches. The CDR3 length is 15 residues. The CDR3 is CASIWGSAGRTGAFF. The CDR3 coding sequence is TGTGCCAGCATCTGGGGAAGCGCAGGGAGGACAGGAGCTTTCTTT.

This clonotype was observed many times. The rearrangement joins TRBV27 to TRBJ2-3; no firm D call. With 8 bases removed from V and 0 bases from J, the gap between germline ends came to 9 bases. The CDR3 sequence is 13 residues long. CDR1 MNHEY and CDR2 SMNVEV come from the germline V gene (reference sequence). The CDR3 protein is CASATLSTDTQYF. The CDR3 bases are TGTGCCAGCGCTACCCTTAGCACAGATACGCAGTATTTT.

This clonotype showed up many times. The rearrangement uses TRBV4-2 and TRBJ2-1; TRBD2 matches 9 bases. CDR1 is LGHNA, CDR2 YNFKEQ, per germline. With V trimmed by 3 bases and J by 1 base, 10 bases remained unmatched. The length of the CDR3 is 18 residues. CDR3 amino acids: CASSQGAGTSRSYNEQFF. The CDR3 DNA sequence: TGTGCCAGCAGCCAGGGGGCCGGGACTAGCCGATCCTACAATGAGCAGTTCTTC.

This clonotype was seen repeatedly, ten times or more. The chain combines TRBV29-1 with TRBJ2-2; no firm D call. CDR1 and CDR2 (germline): SQVTM, ANQGSEA. The CDR3 sequence is 15 residues long. V was pared by 4 bases and J by 8 bases, with 20 bases between. CDR3 in DNA: TGCAGCGTTGCCCGTGTTGGCGGACCTGGGGGGGAGCTGTTTTTT. Translation gives CSVARVGGPGGELFF.

This clonotype was seen repeatedly, ten times or more. One junction end disagrees with the germline gene, perhaps due to a read error. This chain joins TRBV12-3 or TRBV12-4 and TRBJ1-6; D is ambiguous. The CDR3 contains 12 residues. CDR3 in amino acids: CASSLVGSPLHF. DNA for the CDR3: TGTGCCAGCAGCTTAGTGGGGTCACCCCTCCACTTT.

This clonotype has a count of ten or more. This chain joins TRBV7-2 and TRBJ2-1; D may be TRBD1 (6 bases). The CDR3 is 15 amino acids. The V and J ends lost 0 bases and 6 bases respectively, with 12 bases between them. Germline V gene data show CDR1 as SGHTA and CDR2 as FQGNSA. The CDR3: CASSLAQGGGNEQFF. The CDR3 region has the DNA TGTGCCAGCAGCTTAGCACAGGGTGGGGGCAATGAGCAGTTCTTC.

This clonotype was found many times. V usage is TRBV5-1 and J usage is TRBJ1-1; TRBD1 aligns across 8 bases. Germline CDR1 SGHRS, CDR2 YFSETQ. This CDR3 is 13 amino acids long. V lost 4 bases, J lost 4 bases, and 3 bases stayed unmatched. CDR3 amino acids: CASSIGTGTEAFF. In nucleotides, the CDR3 is TGCGCCAGCAGCATAGGGACAGGCACTGAAGCTTTCTTT.

This clonotype was recorded many times. The V and J genes are TRBV3-1 and TRBJ2-7; D is perhaps TRBD1 or TRBD2 (5 bases each). The CDR3 is made up of 15 amino acids. Germline loops: CDR1 LGHDT, CDR2 YNNKEL (reference sequence). The germline V and J ends were trimmed by 1 base and 6 bases, with 16 bases remaining between them. CDR3 sequence (DNA): TGTGCCAGCAGCCAAGGTAGGGCTGGGGGTTCCGAGCAGTACGTC. Its protein product is CASSQGRAGGSEQYV.

This clonotype was counted ten times or more. The J gene is TRBJ2-5, the V gene TRBV6-6; 7 nucleotides agree with TRBD1. J gave up 5 bases and V 6 bases, and 9 bases lay outside the gene matches. CDR1 is MNHNY and CDR2 is SVGAGI in the germline V gene (reference sequence). This CDR3 contains 14 residues. CDR3 coding DNA: TGTGCCAGCAGCCGATTACAGGGGTTGGAGACCCAGTACTTC. Its translation is CASSRLQGLETQYF.

The V and J genes are TRBV7-3 and TRBJ2-1, with D tentatively TRBD1 or TRBD2 (6 bases each). The germline CDR1 and CDR2 sequences are SGHTA and FQGTGA. The length of the CDR3 is 14 residues. Trimming stripped 6 bases from V and 7 bases from J, with 16 bases between. The CDR3: CASRRGASKNEQFF. Here the CDR3 DNA reads TGTGCCAGCAGGAGGGGGGCCAGCAAAAATGAGCAGTTCTTC.

The sample holds many counts of this clonotype. The chain employs TRBV4-1 and TRBJ1-4; the match to TRBD1 covers 10 bases. CDR1 and CDR2 from the germline V gene are MGHRA and YSYEKL. This CDR3 is 18 amino acids long. V lost 4 bases to trimming and J lost 6 bases; unmatched junction nucleotides: 14. This CDR3 reads CASSRGRDRGPEDEKLFF. CDR3 in DNA: TGCGCCAGCAGCCGAGGTCGGGACAGGGGCCCAGAGGATGAAAAACTGTTTTTT.

There are many counts of this clonotype. V and J are TRBV7-9 and TRBJ2-5; TRBD2 aligns across 8 bases. The V and J ends lost 2 bases and 1 base, in that order; junction bases with no gene match: 6. The germline V gene has CDR1 SEHNR and CDR2 FQNEAQ (reference sequence). The CDR3 is made up of 16 amino acids. CDR3 loop: CASSLWLAGPQETQYF. CDR3 coding DNA: TGTGCCAGCAGCTTATGGTTAGCGGGGCCCCAAGAGACCCAGTACTTC.

This clonotype was seen repeatedly, ten times or more. The chain recombines TRBV4-1 with TRBJ1-3, with TRBD1 matching 9 bases. The CDR3 totals 17 residues. The ends lost 1 base at V and 1 base at J; junction bases unmatched: 5. Germline V gene lookup returns CDR1 MGHRA and CDR2 YSYEKL. CDR3 DNA sequence: TGCGCCAGCAGCCAAGGATTGACAGGGGGATCTGGAAACACCATATATTTT. Its translation is CASSQGLTGGSGNTIYF.

This clonotype was counted at least ten times. The rearrangement links TRBV11-1 to TRBJ2-3; the match to TRBD1 covers 10 bases. CDR3 length: 15 residues. Germline V gives CDR1 SGHAT, CDR2 FQDESV (reference sequence). Losses at the gene ends were 5 bases for V and 2 bases for J; bases not matched to a gene: 4. CDR3 amino acids: CASSPGQGPTDTQYF. The CDR3 DNA sequence: TGTGCCAGCAGCCCGGGACAGGGGCCCACAGATACGCAGTATTTT. The variable domain in full, with the rest retrieved from reference TRBV11-1 and TRBJ2-3, is EAEVAQSPRYKITEKSQAVAFWCDPISGHATLYWYRQILGQGPELLVQFQDESVVDDSQLPKDRFSAERLKGVDSTLKIQPAELGDSAMYLCASSPGQGPTDTQYFGPGTRLTVL.

The table lists this clonotype with many counts. The chain links TRBV5-6 to TRBJ2-5; 7 bases line up with TRBD2. The CDR3 is 14 residues long. Unmatched junction bases numbered 4, after V lost 1 base and J lost 4 bases. Germline V gene lookup returns CDR1 SGHDT and CDR2 YYEEEE. CDR3 nucleotides: TGTGCCAGCAGCTTGCCGGGACTAAGAGAGACCCAGTACTTC. Residues: CASSLPGLRETQYF.

This clonotype was counted many times. The chain employs TRBV5-1 and TRBJ2-7, with no clear D. The CDR3 totals 14 residues. CDR1 is SGHRS and CDR2 is YFSETQ in the germline V gene. With 2 bases removed from V and 7 bases from J, the gap between germline ends came to 16 bases. The CDR3 region has the DNA TGCGCCAGCAGCTTTCCGAACAACCCGAGGGAGCAGTACTTC. Residues: CASSFPNNPREQYF.

This clonotype was observed many times. The chain employs TRBV4-1 and TRBJ2-1, with TRBD2 matching 16 bases. The CDR3 totals 17 residues. Germline trimming cut 5 bases from V and 7 bases from J; bases unmatched to any gene: 8. Germline V gene data show CDR1 as MGHRA and CDR2 as YSYEKL. The CDR3 nucleotides are TGCGCCAGCAGCTTACAGGTGGGACTAGCGGGGGGGAATGAGCAGTTCTTC. Translated, it gives CASSLQVGLAGGNEQFF.

This clonotype was counted ten times or more. The chain couples TRBV10-2 to TRBJ2-3; 8 bases agree with TRBD2. This CDR3 region has 18 residues. The junction had 16 bases not matched to a gene; V was cut back by 8 bases and J by 0 bases. CDR1 is WSHSY and CDR2 is SAAADI in the germline V gene. The CDR3 loop reads CASSRGGGPHPSTDTQYF. For the CDR3, the DNA is TGCGCCAGCTCTAGAGGCGGGGGGCCCCATCCTAGCACAGATACGCAGTATTTT.

The V and J genes are TRBV20-1 and TRBJ2-5; D is possibly TRBD1 (6 bases). The CDR3 loop spans 15 amino acids. Germline V lookup: CDR1 DFQATT, CDR2 SNEGSKA (reference sequence). V was clipped by 6 bases and J by 1 base, with 18 bases between them. CDR3 DNA: TGCAGTGCCAGGGGACACACAACATTCCAAGAGACCCAGTACTTC. It translates to CSARGHTTFQETQYF.

This clonotype was detected ten times or more. The chain couples TRBV20-1 to TRBJ1-1; 7 nucleotides line up with TRBD1. The CDR3 has 13 residues. The germline CDR1 and CDR2 sequences are DFQATT and SNEGSKA (reference sequence). Trimming cost V 6 bases and J 1 base; bases outside gene matches: 5. CDR3 in amino acids: CSASGTANTEAFF. CDR3 in DNA: TGCAGTGCCTCCGGGACAGCGAACACTGAAGCTTTCTTT.

This clonotype was recorded at least ten times. The gene calls are TRBV7-2 and TRBJ2-7, with D maybe TRBD2 (5 bases). Germline assignment: CDR1 SGHTA and CDR2 FQGNSA. The germline V and J ends were trimmed by 2 bases and 3 bases, with 11 bases remaining between them. The CDR3 runs 14 residues. CDR3 sequence reads: CASSLFVRGYEQYF. CDR3 coding DNA: TGTGCCAGCAGCTTATTCGTACGGGGCTACGAGCAGTACTTC.

This clonotype appeared many times. The chain joins TRBV4-2 to TRBJ2-2; D unresolved. V was pared by 1 base and J by 4 bases, with 10 bases between. The CDR3 length is 15 residues. Germline-derived CDR1 and CDR2 are LGHNA and YNFKEQ. The CDR3 region is CASSQVGQPTGELFF. CDR3 nucleotide sequence: TGTGCCAGCAGCCAAGTTGGGCAGCCCACCGGGGAGCTGTTTTTT.